This T cell receptor (beta chain) was sequenced in a study of blood T cell repertoires in COVID-19. Study-level background: Sites across the United States, Italy and Spain contributed samples from acute and convalescent COVID-19. Sample material is recorded as cDNA or gDNA derived from T cells, B-cell-depleted T cells, or PBMCs.

The V gene end was trimmed by 4 bases and the J gene end by 12 bases; junction bases not matched to a gene: 17. The V gene's germline CDR1 is SGHAT and CDR2 FQNNGV. CDR3 size: 16 residues. Per the original methods: Reference gene primer amplification gave nucleated cell count estimates. Profiling relied on immunoSEQ multiplex PCR, and the TCRdb table lists in-frame clones only, not all of them. V and J calls plus clone size are reproduced from that table; the DNA served to infer D and trimming. Found here are about 94,000 clones, around 67% of them singletons; the top ten hold 3% to 4.5%. This clone appeared a few times.

The receptor was derived from a man aged 65 to 79 with COVID-19, enrolled during active disease. This chain joins TRBV11-2 and TRBJ2-7; 11 nucleotides line up with TRBD1. Sequencing used peripheral blood. The CDR3 region is CASSSRISGQGVFPYF. DNA of the CDR3: TGTGCCAGCAGCTCCCGTATATCGGGACAGGGGGTTTTTCCGTACTTC.